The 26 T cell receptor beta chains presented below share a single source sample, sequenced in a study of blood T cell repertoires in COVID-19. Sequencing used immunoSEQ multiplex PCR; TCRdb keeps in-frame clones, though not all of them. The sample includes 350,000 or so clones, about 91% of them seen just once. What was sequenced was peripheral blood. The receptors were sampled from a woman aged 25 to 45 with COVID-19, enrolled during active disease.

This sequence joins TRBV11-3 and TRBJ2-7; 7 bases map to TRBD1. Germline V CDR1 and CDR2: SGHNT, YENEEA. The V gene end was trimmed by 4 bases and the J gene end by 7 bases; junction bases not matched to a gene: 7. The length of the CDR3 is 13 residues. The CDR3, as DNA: TGTGCCAGCAGCTCCGGGACAGTCTTGGAGCAGTACTTC. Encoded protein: CASSSGTVLEQYF.

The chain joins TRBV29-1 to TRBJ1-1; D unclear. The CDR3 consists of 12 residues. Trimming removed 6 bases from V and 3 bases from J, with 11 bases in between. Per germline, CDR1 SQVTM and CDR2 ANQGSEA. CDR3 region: CSVAATDTEAFF. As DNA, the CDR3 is TGCAGCGTGGCGGCCACGGACACTGAAGCTTTCTTT. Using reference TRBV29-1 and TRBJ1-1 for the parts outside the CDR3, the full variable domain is SAVISQKPSRDICQRGTSLTIQCQVDSQVTMMFWYRQQPGQSLTLIATANQGSEATYESGFVIDKFPISRPNLTFSTLTVSNMSPEDSSIYLCSVAATDTEAFFGQGTRLTVV.

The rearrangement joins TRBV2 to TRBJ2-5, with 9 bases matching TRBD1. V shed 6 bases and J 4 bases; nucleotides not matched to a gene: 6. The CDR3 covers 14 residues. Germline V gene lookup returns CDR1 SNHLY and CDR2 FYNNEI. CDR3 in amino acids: CASRGQGWGETQYF. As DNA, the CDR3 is TGTGCCAGCAGGGGACAGGGATGGGGAGAGACCCAGTACTTC.

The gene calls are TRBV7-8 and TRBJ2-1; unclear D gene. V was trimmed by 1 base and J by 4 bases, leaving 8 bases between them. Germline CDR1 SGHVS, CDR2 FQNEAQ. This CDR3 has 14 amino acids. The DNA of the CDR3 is TGTGCCAGCAGCTTAGTCGCGGATTACAATGAGCAGTTCTTC. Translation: CASSLVADYNEQFF.

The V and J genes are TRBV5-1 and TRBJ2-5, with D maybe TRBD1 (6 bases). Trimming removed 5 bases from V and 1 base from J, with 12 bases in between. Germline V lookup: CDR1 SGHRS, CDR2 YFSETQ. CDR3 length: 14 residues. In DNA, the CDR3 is TGCGCCAGCAGGATTACAGGGACCCAAGAGACCCAGTACTTC. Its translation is CASRITGTQETQYF. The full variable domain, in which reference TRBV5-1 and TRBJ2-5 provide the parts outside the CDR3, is KAGVTQTPRYLIKTRGQQVTLSCSPISGHRSVSWYQQTPGQGLQFLFEYFSETQRNKGNFPGRFSGRQFSNSRSEMNVSTLELGDSALYLCASRITGTQETQYFGPGTRLLVL.

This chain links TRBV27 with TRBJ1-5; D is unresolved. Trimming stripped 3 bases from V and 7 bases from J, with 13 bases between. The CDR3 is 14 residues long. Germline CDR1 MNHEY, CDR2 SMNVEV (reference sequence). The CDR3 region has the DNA TGTGCCAGCAGTTTTGCCGCCGGGAGGCAGCCCCAGCATTTT. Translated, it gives CASSFAAGRQPQHF.

The CDR3 spells CASRGGRGNEKLFF. The DNA for the CDR3 is TGCGCCAGCAGGGGGGGGCGAGGTAATGAAAAACTGTTTTTT. The rearrangement uses TRBV5-1 and TRBJ1-4; D perhaps matches TRBD1 (6 bases). Germline CDR1 and CDR2: SGHRS and YFSETQ. The CDR3 spans 14 residues. Deletions cut 5 bases from V and 4 bases from J, with 12 bases between.

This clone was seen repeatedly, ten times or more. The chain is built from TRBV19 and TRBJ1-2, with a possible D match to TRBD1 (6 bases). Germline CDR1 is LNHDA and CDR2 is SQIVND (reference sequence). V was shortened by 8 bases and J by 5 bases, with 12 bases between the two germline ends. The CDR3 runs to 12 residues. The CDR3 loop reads CASGDRRYGYTF. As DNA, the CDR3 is TGTGCCAGTGGCGACAGGCGGTATGGCTACACCTTC.

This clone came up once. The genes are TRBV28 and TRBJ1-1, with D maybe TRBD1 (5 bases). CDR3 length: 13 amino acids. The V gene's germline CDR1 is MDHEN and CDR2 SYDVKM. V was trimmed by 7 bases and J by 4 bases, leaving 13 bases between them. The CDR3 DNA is TGTGCCAGCACCTCAGCGGGGCGCACTGAAGCTTTCTTT. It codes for CASTSAGRTEAFF.

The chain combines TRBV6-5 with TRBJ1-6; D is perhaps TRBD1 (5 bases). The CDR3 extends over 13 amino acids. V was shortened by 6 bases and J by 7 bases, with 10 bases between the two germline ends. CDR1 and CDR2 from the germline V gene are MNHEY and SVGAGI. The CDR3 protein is CASRGGRNSPLHF. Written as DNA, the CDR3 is TGTGCCAGCAGGGGGGGAAGAAATTCACCCCTCCACTTT.

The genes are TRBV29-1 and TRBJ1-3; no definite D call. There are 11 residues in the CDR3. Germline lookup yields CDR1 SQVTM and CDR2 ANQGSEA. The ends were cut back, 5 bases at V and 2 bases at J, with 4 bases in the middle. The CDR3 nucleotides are TGCAGCGTTCCGGCTGGAAACACCATATATTTT. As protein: CSVPAGNTIYF.

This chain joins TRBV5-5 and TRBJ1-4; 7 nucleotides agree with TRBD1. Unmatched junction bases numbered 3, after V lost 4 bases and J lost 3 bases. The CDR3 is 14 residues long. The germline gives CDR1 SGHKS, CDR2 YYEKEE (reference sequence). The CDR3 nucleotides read TGTGCCAGCAGCACGACAGGGCCTAATGAAAAACTGTTTTTT. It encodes CASSTTGPNEKLFF.

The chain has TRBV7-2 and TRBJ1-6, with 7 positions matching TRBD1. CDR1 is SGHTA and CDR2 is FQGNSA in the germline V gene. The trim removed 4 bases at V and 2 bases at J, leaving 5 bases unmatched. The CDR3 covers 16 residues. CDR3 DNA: TGTGCCAGCAGCTCACAGGGGAGGACCTATAATTCACCCCTCCACTTT. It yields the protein CASSSQGRTYNSPLHF.

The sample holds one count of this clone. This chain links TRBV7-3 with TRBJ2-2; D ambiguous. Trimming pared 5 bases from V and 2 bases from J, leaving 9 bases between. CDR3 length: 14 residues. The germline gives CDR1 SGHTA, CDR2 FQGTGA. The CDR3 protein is CASSPQANTGELFF. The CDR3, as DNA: TGTGCCAGCAGCCCCCAGGCCAACACCGGGGAGCTGTTTTTT.

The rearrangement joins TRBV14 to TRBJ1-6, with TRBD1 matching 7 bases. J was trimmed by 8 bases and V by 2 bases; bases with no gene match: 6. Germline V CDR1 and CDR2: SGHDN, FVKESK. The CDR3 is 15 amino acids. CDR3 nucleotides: TGTGCCAGCAGCCAACTTCCAGGGGGGCATTCACCCCTCCACTTT. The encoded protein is CASSQLPGGHSPLHF.

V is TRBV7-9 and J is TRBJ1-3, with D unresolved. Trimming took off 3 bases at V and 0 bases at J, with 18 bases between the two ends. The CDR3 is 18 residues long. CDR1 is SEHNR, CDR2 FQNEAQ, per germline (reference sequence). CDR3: CASSFSPRRDASGNTIYF. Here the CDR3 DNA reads TGTGCCAGCAGCTTTTCCCCCAGGCGCGATGCCTCTGGAAACACCATATATTTT.

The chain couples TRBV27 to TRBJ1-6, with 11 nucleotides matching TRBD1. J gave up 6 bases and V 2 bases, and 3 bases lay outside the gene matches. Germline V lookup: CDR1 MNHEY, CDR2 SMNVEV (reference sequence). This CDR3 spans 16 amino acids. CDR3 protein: CASSLVGQGANSPLHF. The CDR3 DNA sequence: TGTGCCAGCAGTTTAGTTGGACAGGGGGCTAATTCACCCCTCCACTTT.

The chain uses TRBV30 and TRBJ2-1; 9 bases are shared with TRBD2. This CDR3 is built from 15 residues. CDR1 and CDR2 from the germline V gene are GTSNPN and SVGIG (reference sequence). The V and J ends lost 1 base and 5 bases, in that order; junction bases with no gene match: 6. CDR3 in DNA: TGTGCCTGGAGTGGGGTAGCGGGGGCAAACAATGAGCAGTTCTTC. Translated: CAWSGVAGANNEQFF.

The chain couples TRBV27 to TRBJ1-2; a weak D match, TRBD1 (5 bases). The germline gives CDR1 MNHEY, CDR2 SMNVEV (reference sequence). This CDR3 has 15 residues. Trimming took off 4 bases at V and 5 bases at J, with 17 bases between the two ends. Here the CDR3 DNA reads TGTGCCAGCAGTTCCCCCGCCCAGGGTTGGTATGGCTACACCTTC. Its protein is CASSSPAQGWYGYTF.

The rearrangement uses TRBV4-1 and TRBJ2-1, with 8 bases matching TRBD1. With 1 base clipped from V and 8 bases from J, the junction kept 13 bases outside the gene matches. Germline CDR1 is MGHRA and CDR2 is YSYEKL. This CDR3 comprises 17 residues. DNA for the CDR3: TGCGCCAGCAGCCAAGCGGCAAGACAGGGGAATTTCTATGAGCAGTTCTTC. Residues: CASSQAARQGNFYEQFF.

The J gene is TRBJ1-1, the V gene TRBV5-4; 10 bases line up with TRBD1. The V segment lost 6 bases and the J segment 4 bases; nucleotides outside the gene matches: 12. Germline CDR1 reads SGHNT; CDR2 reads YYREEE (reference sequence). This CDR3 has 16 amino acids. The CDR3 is CASNSPDRGGGTEAFF. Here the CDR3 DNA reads TGTGCCAGCAACTCACCGGACAGGGGGGGTGGCACTGAAGCTTTCTTT.

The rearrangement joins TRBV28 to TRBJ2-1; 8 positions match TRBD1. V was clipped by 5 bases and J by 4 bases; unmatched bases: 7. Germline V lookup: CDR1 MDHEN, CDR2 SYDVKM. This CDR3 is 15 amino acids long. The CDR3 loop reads CASSLGTGLYNEQFF. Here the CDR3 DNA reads TGTGCCAGCAGTCTAGGGACAGGCCTATACAATGAGCAGTTCTTC.

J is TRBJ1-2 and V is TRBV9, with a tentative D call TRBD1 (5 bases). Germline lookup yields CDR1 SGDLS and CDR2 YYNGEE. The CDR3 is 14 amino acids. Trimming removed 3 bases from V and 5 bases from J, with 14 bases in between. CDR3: CASSASGTQYGYTF. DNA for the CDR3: TGTGCCAGCAGCGCAAGCGGGACGCAATATGGCTACACCTTC.

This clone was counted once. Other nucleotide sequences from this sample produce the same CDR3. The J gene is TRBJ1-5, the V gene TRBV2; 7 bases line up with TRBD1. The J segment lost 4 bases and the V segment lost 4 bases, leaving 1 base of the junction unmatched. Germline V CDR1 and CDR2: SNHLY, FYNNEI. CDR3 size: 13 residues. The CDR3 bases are TGTGCCAGCAGTGGACAGGGTAATCAGCCCCAGCATTTT. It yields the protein CASSGQGNQPQHF.

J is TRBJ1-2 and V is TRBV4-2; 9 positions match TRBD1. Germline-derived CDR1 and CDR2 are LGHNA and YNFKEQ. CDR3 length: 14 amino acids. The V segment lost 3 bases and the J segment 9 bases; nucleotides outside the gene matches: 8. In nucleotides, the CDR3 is TGTGCCAGCAGCCAGGACAGGGGAATCTTCCGCTACACCTTC. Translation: CASSQDRGIFRYTF.

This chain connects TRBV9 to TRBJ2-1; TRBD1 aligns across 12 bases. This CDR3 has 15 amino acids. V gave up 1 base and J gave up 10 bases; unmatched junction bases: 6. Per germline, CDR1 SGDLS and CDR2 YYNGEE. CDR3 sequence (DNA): TGTGCCAGCAGCGTACTGGGACAGGGGGCAGGGGAGCAGTTCTTC. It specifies CASSVLGQGAGEQFF.